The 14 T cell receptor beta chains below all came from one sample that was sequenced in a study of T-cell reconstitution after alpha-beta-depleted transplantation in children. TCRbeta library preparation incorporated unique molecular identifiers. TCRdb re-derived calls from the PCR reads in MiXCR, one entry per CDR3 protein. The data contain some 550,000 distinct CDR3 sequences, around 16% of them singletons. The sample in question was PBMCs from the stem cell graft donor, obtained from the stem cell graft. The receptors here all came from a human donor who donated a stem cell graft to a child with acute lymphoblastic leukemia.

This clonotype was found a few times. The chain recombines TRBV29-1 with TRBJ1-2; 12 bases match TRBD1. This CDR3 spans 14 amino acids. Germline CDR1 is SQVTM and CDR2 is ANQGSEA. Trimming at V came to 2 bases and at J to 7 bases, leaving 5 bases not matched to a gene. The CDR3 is CSVESWGQGAGYTF. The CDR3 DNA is TGCAGCGTTGAATCTTGGGGACAGGGGGCTGGCTACACCTTC.

As DNA, the CDR3 is TGCGCCAGCAGCCTCACCGGACAGAAGGATAACTATGGCTACACCTTC. Encoded protein: CASSLTGQKDNYGYTF. The chain couples TRBV4-1 to TRBJ1-2; weak D call: TRBD1 (6 bases). V was shortened by 4 bases and J by 1 base, with 16 bases between the two germline ends. Per the germline V gene, CDR1 is MGHRA and CDR2 is YSYEKL. This CDR3 is 16 amino acids long.

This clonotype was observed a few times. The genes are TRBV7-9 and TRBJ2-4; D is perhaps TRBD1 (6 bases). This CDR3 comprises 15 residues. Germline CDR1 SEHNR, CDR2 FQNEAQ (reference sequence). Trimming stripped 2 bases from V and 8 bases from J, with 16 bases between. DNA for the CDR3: TGTGCCAGCAGCTTAAGTCGAAAAGGGGGTGACATTCAGTACTTC. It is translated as CASSLSRKGGDIQYF.

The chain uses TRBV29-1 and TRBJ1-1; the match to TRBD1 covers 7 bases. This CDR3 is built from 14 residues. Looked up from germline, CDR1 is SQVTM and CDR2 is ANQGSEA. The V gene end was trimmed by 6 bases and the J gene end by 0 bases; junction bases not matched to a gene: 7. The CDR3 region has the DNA TGCAGCGTCCTACCGACAGGGATGAACACTGAAGCTTTCTTT. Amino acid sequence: CSVLPTGMNTEAFF.

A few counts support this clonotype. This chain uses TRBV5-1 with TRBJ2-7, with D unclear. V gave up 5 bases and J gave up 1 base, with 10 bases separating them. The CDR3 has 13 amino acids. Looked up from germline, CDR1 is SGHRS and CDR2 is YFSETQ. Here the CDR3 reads CASRAPRSYEQYF. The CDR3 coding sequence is TGCGCCAGCAGGGCGCCGCGATCCTACGAGCAGTACTTC.

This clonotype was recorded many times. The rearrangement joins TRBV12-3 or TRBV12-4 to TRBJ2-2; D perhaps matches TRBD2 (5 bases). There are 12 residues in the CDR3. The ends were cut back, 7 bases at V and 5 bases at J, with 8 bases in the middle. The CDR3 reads CASTSGTGELFF. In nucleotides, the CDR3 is TGTGCCAGCACCAGCGGAACCGGGGAGCTGTTTTTT.

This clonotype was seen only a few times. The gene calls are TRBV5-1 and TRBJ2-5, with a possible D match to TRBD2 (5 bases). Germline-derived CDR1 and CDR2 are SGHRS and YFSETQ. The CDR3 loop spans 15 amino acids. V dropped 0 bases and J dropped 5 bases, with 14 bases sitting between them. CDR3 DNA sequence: TGCGCCAGCAGCTTGGGTGCCGTCTCGGGGGAGACCCAGTACTTC. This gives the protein CASSLGAVSGETQYF. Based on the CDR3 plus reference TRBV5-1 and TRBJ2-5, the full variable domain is KAGVTQTPRYLIKTRGQQVTLSCSPISGHRSVSWYQQTPGQGLQFLFEYFSETQRNKGNFPGRFSGRQFSNSRSEMNVSTLELGDSALYLCASSLGAVSGETQYFGPGTRLLVL.

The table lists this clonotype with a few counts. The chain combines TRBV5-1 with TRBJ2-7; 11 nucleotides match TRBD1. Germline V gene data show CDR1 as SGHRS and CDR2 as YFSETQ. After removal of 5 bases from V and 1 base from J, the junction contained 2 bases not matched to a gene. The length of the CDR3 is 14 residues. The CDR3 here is CASRGQGESYEQYF. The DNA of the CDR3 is TGCGCCAGCAGGGGACAGGGGGAATCCTACGAGCAGTACTTC.

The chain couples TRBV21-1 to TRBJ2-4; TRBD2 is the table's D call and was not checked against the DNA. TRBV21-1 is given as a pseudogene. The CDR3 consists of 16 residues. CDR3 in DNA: TGTGCCAGCAGCAAATGGGCCCACCGGTCTTTGAACATTCAGTACTTC. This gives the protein CASSKWAHRSLNIQYF.

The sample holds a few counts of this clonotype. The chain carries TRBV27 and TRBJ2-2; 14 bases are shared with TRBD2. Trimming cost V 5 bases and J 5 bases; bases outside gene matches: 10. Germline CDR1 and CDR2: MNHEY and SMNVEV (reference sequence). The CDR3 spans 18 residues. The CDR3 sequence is CASSQTSGRAVTTGELFF. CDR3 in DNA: TGTGCCAGCAGTCAGACTAGCGGGAGGGCCGTTACTACCGGGGAGCTGTTTTTT.

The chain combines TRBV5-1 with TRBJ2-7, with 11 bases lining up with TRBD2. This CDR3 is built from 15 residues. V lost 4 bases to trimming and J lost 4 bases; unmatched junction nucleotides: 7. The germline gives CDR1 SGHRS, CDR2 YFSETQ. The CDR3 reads CASSSIAGGLYEQYF. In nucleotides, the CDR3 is TGCGCCAGCAGCAGTATAGCGGGAGGGCTGTACGAGCAGTACTTC. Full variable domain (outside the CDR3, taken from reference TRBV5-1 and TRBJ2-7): KAGVTQTPRYLIKTRGQQVTLSCSPISGHRSVSWYQQTPGQGLQFLFEYFSETQRNKGNFPGRFSGRQFSNSRSEMNVSTLELGDSALYLCASSSIAGGLYEQYFGPGTRLTVT.

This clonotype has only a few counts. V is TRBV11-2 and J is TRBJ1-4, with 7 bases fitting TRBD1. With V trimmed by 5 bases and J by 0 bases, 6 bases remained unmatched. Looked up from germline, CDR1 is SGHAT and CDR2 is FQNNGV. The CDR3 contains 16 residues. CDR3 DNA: TGTGCCAGCAGCCTCGGGACAGTCGCAACTAATGAAAAACTGTTTTTT. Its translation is CASSLGTVATNEKLFF.

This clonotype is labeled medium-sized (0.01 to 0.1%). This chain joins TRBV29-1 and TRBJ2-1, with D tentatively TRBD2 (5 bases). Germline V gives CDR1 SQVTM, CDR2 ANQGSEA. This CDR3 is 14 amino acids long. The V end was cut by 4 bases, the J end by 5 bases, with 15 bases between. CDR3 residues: CSVGEWRFNNEQFF. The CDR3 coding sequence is TGCAGCGTTGGGGAGTGGAGATTTAACAATGAGCAGTTCTTC.

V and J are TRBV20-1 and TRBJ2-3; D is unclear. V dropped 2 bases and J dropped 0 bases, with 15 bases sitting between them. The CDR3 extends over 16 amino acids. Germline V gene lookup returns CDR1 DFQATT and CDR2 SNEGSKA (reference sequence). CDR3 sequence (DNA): TGCAGTGCTAGAACGATGCCAGGATCAAGCACAGATACGCAGTATTTT. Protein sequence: CSARTMPGSSTDTQYF.